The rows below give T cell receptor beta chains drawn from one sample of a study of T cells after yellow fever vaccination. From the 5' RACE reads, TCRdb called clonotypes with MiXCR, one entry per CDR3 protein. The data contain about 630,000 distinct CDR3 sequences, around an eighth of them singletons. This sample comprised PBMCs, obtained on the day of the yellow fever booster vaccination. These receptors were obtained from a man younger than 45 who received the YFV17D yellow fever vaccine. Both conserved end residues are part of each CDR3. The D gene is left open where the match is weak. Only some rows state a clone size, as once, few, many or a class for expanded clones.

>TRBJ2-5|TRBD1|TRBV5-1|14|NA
TGCGCCAGCAGCCAAGGGGGCCGGCTCCAGACCCAGTACTTC
CASSQGGRLQTQYF
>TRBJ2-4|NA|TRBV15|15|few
TGTGCCACCAGCAGAGATCCCGGGAGAAAAAACATTCAGTACTTC
CATSRDPGRKNIQYF
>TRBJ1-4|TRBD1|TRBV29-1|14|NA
TGCAGCGTTGGAGGGGACAGGCTAATTGAAAAACAGTTTTTT
CSVGGDRLIEKQFF
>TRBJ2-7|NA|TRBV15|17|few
TGTGCCACCAGCAGAGATAAGGGCAACTACCGCTCCTACGAGCAGTACTTC
CATSRDKGNYRSYEQYF
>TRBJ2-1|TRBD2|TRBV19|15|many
TGTGCCAGTAGGGGGACTAGCGGGAGTTACGGTGAGCAGTTCTTC
CASRGTSGSYGEQFF
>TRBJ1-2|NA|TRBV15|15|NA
TGTGCCACCAGCAGAGATTACGCAGTGATCTATGGCTACACCTTC
CATSRDYAVIYGYTF
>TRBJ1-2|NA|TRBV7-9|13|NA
TGTGCCAGCAGCTTAGGGATGGGAGGTGGCTACACCTTC
CASSLGMGGGYTF
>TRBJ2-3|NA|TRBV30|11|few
TGTGCCTGGAGTTACACAGATACGCAGTATTTT
CAWSYTDTQYF
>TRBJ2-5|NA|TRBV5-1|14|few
TGCGCCAGCAGTAAGGAGGGCTACCAAGAGACCCAGTACTTC
CASSKEGYQETQYF
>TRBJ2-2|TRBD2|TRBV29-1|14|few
TGCAGCGTTGATGGGGGGGTCTCCACCGGGGAGCTGTTTTTT
CSVDGGVSTGELFF